Presented here are 19 T cell receptor beta chains from one specimen sequenced in a study of cytomegalovirus exposure and HLA in healthy donors. Use of 60 Vbeta and 13 Jbeta primers characterized the PCR. The protocol was immunoSEQ multiplex PCR, while the TCRdb copy is restricted to in-frame clones and leaves out a portion. The repertoire holds 75,000 to 90,000 clones, with about 77% as singletons. Sequencing used PBMCs. The receptors shown here come from a man over 45 in good health and CMV-seronegative.

This clone was observed a single time. The V call is TRBV13, the J call TRBJ2-7; TRBD1 aligns across 7 bases. Germline CDR1 is PRHDT and CDR2 is FYEKMQ (reference sequence). CDR3 length equals 16 residues. Losses at the gene ends were 4 bases for V and 2 bases for J; bases not matched to a gene: 11. This CDR3 is CASSSSIDRVPYEQYF. CDR3 sequence (DNA): TGTGCCAGCAGCTCCTCGATAGACAGGGTCCCCTACGAGCAGTACTTC.

The genes are TRBV19 and TRBJ1-4, with TRBD1 as a possible D gene (6 bases). Germline-derived CDR1 and CDR2 are LNHDA and SQIVND (reference sequence). The CDR3 covers 14 residues. With 3 bases removed from V and 5 bases from J, the gap between germline ends came to 10 bases. The CDR3, as DNA: TGTGCCAGTAGTATGCTGGGGGCGAATGAAAAACTGTTTTTT. Translated: CASSMLGANEKLFF.

V gene TRBV7-9 combines with J gene TRBJ1-6, with D perhaps TRBD1 (5 bases). Trimming pared 4 bases from V and 7 bases from J, leaving 20 bases between. Germline lookup yields CDR1 SEHNR and CDR2 FQNEAQ (reference sequence). The CDR3 extends over 17 amino acids. The CDR3 here is CASSSSGWGAVNSPLHF. CDR3 DNA: TGTGCCAGCAGCTCCAGCGGGTGGGGCGCGGTGAATTCACCCCTCCACTTT. Together with reference TRBV7-9 and TRBJ1-6, the CDR3 gives the full variable domain: DTGVSQNPRHKITKRGQNVTFRCDPISEHNRLYWYRQTLGQGPEFLTYFQNEAQLEKSRLLSDRFSAERPKGSFSTLEIQRTEQGDSAMYLCASSSSGWGAVNSPLHFGNGTRLTVT.

This sequence joins TRBV5-4 and TRBJ1-5; 10 nucleotides line up with TRBD1. Germline assignment: CDR1 SGHNT and CDR2 YYREEE (reference sequence). This CDR3 is 17 amino acids long. V lost 4 bases and J lost 4; bases outside the gene matches: 11. The CDR3 reads CASSLGQGRLGNQPQHF. The CDR3 DNA sequence: TGTGCCAGCAGCCTGGGACAGGGGAGACTGGGGAATCAGCCCCAGCATTTT.

This rearrangement joins TRBV5-1 to TRBJ2-5; tentative D call: TRBD2 (6 bases). Looked up from germline, CDR1 is SGHRS and CDR2 is YFSETQ. V gave up 3 bases and J gave up 5 bases, with 11 bases separating them. There are 13 residues in the CDR3. The CDR3 DNA is TGCGCCAGCAGCTCGACTAGAGGGGAGACCCAGTACTTC. Protein product: CASSSTRGETQYF.

The chain joins TRBV7-9 to TRBJ1-1; 8 bases agree with TRBD1. Trimming cost V 4 bases and J 4 bases; bases outside gene matches: 8. CDR3 length: 15 amino acids. Germline CDR1 reads SEHNR; CDR2 reads FQNEAQ (reference sequence). The CDR3 region is CASSSPGGTGTEAFF. CDR3 DNA sequence: TGTGCCAGCAGCTCCCCAGGGGGCACGGGCACTGAAGCTTTCTTT.

This clone has a handful of counts. The CDR3 bases are TGTGCCAGCTCAGGAGGCATGAACACTGAAGCTTTCTTT. It specifies CASSGGMNTEAFF. V is TRBV18 and J is TRBJ1-1; D is ambiguous. The CDR3 has 13 amino acids. Trimming removed 5 bases from V and 0 bases from J, with 7 bases in between. Germline V gene lookup returns CDR1 KGHSH and CDR2 LQKENI.

This clone was found a few times. The chain links TRBV5-6 to TRBJ2-7; no definite D call. Trimming removed 4 bases at V and 2 bases at J, with 10 bases between. This CDR3 is 13 amino acids long. In germline, CDR1 is SGHDT, CDR2 YYEEEE. CDR3 coding DNA: TGTGCCAGCAGCAGAACAGAGACCTACGAGCAGTACTTC. It translates to CASSRTETYEQYF.

The V call is TRBV19, the J call TRBJ1-1; D is uncertain. There are 13 residues in the CDR3. Trimming cost V 8 bases and J 1 base, with 11 bases left between them. CDR1 and CDR2 from the germline V gene are LNHDA and SQIVND (reference sequence). The chain's CDR3 is CASGLTGNTEAFF. Written as DNA, the CDR3 is TGTGCCAGTGGTCTCACCGGGAACACTGAAGCTTTCTTT. The full variable domain, with the rest looked up from reference TRBV19 and TRBJ1-1, is DGGITQSPKYLFRKEGQNVTLSCEQNLNHDAMYWYRQDPGQGLRLIYYSQIVNDFQKGDIAEGYSVSREKKESFPLTVTSAQKNPTAFYLCASGLTGNTEAFFGQGTRLTVV.

This clone appeared once. The gene calls are TRBV19 and TRBJ1-1; D not certain. CDR3 length: 12 amino acids. Germline V gives CDR1 LNHDA, CDR2 SQIVND (reference sequence). V shed 9 bases and J shed 2 bases, with 10 bases lying between them. The CDR3 DNA sequence: TGTGCCAGCCAGGCCTACAACACTGAAGCTTTCTTT. Protein sequence: CASQAYNTEAFF.

The rearrangement links TRBV5-1 to TRBJ2-5; TRBD1 matches 9 bases. V lost 0 bases to trimming and J lost 4 bases; unmatched junction nucleotides: 1. CDR1 and CDR2 from the germline V gene are SGHRS and YFSETQ. The CDR3 sequence is 14 residues long. In DNA, the CDR3 is TGCGCCAGCAGCTTGGCGGACAGGGGAGAGACCCAGTACTTC. This codes for CASSLADRGETQYF.

The chain couples TRBV11-3 to TRBJ1-1; 7 bases line up with TRBD1. This CDR3 contains 15 residues. The trim removed 4 bases at V and 1 base at J, leaving 6 bases unmatched. CDR1 and CDR2 from the germline V gene are SGHNT and YENEEA. CDR3 DNA: TGTGCCAGCAGCTCCCCTACAGGGGCGAACACTGAAGCTTTCTTT. Its protein is CASSSPTGANTEAFF.

The chain recombines TRBV4-2 with TRBJ2-1, with 11 positions matching TRBD2. Germline CDR1 is LGHNA and CDR2 is YNFKEQ. With 4 bases clipped from V and 5 bases from J, the junction kept 7 bases outside the gene matches. CDR3 size: 16 residues. For the CDR3, the DNA is TGTGCCAGCAGCCGGACCGGGACTAGCGGTGACAATGAGCAGTTCTTC. Translated: CASSRTGTSGDNEQFF.

The chain recombines TRBV6-5 with TRBJ2-2; 8 nucleotides align to TRBD1. J was trimmed by 1 base and V by 10 bases; bases with no gene match: 8. Germline CDR1 MNHEY, CDR2 SVGAGI. The CDR3 is 15 residues long. The CDR3 is CAIQPGQVNTGELFF. The DNA of the CDR3 is TGTGCCATCCAACCGGGACAGGTGAACACCGGGGAGCTGTTTTTT.

This chain joins TRBV10-3 and TRBJ1-1; D gene ambiguous. Germline V gene sequence: CDR1 ENHRY, CDR2 SYGVKD. Trimming removed 8 bases from V and 3 bases from J, with 13 bases in between. There are 13 residues in the CDR3. This CDR3 is CAIGEARDTEAFF. CDR3 coding DNA: TGTGCCATCGGGGAAGCGAGGGACACTGAAGCTTTCTTT.

The V and J genes are TRBV5-1 and TRBJ2-1; 10 nucleotides match TRBD2. The germline CDR1 and CDR2 sequences are SGHRS and YFSETQ. There are 16 residues in the CDR3. V lost 3 bases to trimming and J lost 4 bases; unmatched junction nucleotides: 7. The CDR3 sequence is CASSSIAGGGYNEQFF. The CDR3 DNA reads as TGCGCCAGCAGCTCAATAGCGGGGGGAGGGTACAATGAGCAGTTCTTC. The whole variable domain, filled in from reference TRBV5-1 and TRBJ2-1, reads KAGVTQTPRYLIKTRGQQVTLSCSPISGHRSVSWYQQTPGQGLQFLFEYFSETQRNKGNFPGRFSGRQFSNSRSEMNVSTLELGDSALYLCASSSIAGGGYNEQFFGPGTRLTVL.

This clone appeared a few times. The chain links TRBV7-9 to TRBJ1-1; the D gene is possibly TRBD1 (6 bases). Germline assignment: CDR1 SEHNR and CDR2 FQNEAQ (reference sequence). This CDR3 comprises 12 residues. Trimming shortened V by 2 bases and J by 8 bases, and 9 bases separated the two germline ends. This CDR3 reads CASSLQDREAFF. CDR3 DNA: TGTGCCAGCAGCTTACAGGACAGAGAAGCTTTCTTT.

CDR3 DNA: TGTGCCAGCTCACGCCAGGGAACTATGAACACTGAAGCTTTCTTT. Translation: CASSRQGTMNTEAFF. The chain couples TRBV18 to TRBJ1-1; perhaps TRBD1 as D (5 bases). V lost 4 bases, J lost 0 bases, and 12 bases lay in between. Germline CDR1 reads KGHSH; CDR2 reads LQKENI. The CDR3 runs 15 residues.

DNA for the CDR3: TGTGCCAGCTCAGGACCCCCGCCTAGCGGGGGGGCCGGTACTCCCAATGAGCAGTTCTTC. Translating it yields CASSGPPPSGGAGTPNEQFF. This sequence joins TRBV18 and TRBJ2-1, with TRBD2 matching over 12 bases. This CDR3 comprises 20 residues. CDR1 is KGHSH, CDR2 LQKENI, per germline. With V trimmed by 5 bases and J by 6 bases, 20 bases remained unmatched.